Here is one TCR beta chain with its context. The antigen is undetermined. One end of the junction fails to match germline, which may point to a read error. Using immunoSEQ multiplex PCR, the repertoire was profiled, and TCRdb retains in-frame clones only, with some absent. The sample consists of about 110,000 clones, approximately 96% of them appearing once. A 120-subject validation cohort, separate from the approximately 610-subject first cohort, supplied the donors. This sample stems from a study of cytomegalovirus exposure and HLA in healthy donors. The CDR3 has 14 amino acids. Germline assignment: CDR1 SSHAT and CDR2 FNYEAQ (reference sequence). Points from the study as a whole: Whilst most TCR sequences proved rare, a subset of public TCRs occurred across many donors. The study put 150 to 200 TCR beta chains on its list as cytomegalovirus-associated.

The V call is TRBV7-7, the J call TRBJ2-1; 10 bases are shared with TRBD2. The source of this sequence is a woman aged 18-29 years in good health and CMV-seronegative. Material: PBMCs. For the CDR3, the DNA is TGTGCTAGCAGCCTAACTAGCGGGGTCGATGAGCAGTTCTTC. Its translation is CASSLTSGVDEQFF.